What follows is one T cell receptor (beta chain) and its context. Its antigen is not known. The sample is drawn from a study of neoadjuvant anti-PD-1 for oral cavity cancer. Study at large: Patients without progression got a fourth dose around day 43.

CDR1 is SGHAT and CDR2 is FQNNGV in the germline V gene. CDR3 length: 17 residues. Trimming shortened V by 0 bases and J by 0 bases, and 11 bases separated the two germline ends. Overall study results and limits: Larger post-treatment preexisting tumor clones tracked with greater tumor shrinkage.

Most tumor samples had about 5 ug input DNA in two replicates. Profiled with immunoSEQ multiplex PCR; TCRdb holds only in-frame clones, not every one. Of tens of thousands of clones in the sample, over 20% were seen once. Time point noted: after neoadjuvant nivolumab, at surgical resection. The material was tumor tissue, obtained after nivolumab (anti-PD-1) treatment. The gene calls are TRBV11-2 and TRBJ2-2; D call uncertain. The sequence was collected from a person aged 40 to 85 with oral cavity squamous cell carcinoma. The CDR3 DNA reads TGTGCCAGCAGCTTAGAACCACAACGCGCGAACACCGGGGAGCTGTTTTTT. It yields the protein CASSLEPQRANTGELFF.